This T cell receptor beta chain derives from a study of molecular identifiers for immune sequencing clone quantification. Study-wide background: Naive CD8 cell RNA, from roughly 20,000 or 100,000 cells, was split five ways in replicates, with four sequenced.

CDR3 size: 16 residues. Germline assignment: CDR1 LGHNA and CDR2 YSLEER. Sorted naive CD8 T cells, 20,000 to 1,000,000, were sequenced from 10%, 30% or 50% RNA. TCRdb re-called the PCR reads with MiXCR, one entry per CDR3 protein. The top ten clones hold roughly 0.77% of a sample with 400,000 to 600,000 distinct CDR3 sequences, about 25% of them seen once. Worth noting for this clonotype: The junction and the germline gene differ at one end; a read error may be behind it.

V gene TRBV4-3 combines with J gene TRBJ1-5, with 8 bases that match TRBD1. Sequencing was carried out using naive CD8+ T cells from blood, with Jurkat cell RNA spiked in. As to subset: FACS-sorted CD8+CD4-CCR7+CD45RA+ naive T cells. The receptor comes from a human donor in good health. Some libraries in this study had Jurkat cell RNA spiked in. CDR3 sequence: CASSPSTGEGYQPRHF. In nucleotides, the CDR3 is TGCGCCAGCAGCCCCTCGACAGGGGAAGGCTATCAGCCCCGGCATTTT.